One sample yielded the 15 T cell receptor beta chains listed below, sequenced in a study of lymphopenia after photon versus proton radiotherapy. The assay was immunoSEQ multiplex PCR, and TCRdb's table has in-frame clones only and misses some. The data contain under 7,000 clones, 80% to 95% of them seen just once; the ten biggest clones take up around 10%. Specimen: peripheral blood, collected from a patient treated with photon-based radiotherapy. These receptors all stem from a man aged 60-69 years with cholangiocarcinoma.

This clone occurred a few times. V is TRBV28 and J is TRBJ2-3; 7 positions agree with TRBD1. V dropped 6 bases and J dropped 1; count of bases not matched to a gene: 4. The V gene's germline CDR1 is MDHEN and CDR2 SYDVKM. This CDR3 has 14 amino acids. CDR3 region: CASSSDRGTDTQYF. In nucleotides, the CDR3 is TGTGCCAGCAGCTCAGACAGGGGCACAGATACGCAGTATTTT.

This chain links TRBV10-1 with TRBJ2-7, with TRBD1 identical over 7 bases. The CDR3 sequence is 14 residues long. V shed 2 bases and J 3 bases; nucleotides not matched to a gene: 4. Germline V gives CDR1 WNHNN, CDR2 SYGVQD (reference sequence). CDR3 sequence reads: CASSERDRVYEQYF. DNA for the CDR3: TGCGCCAGCAGTGAGAGGGACAGAGTCTACGAGCAGTACTTC.

The chain combines TRBV7-6 with TRBJ1-1; D not certain. Germline V CDR1 and CDR2: SGHVS, FNYEAQ. This CDR3 comprises 14 residues. V shed 5 bases and J shed 2 bases, with 12 bases lying between them. The CDR3 spells CASSAQQQNTEAFF. The DNA for the CDR3 is TGTGCCAGCAGCGCCCAACAGCAAAACACTGAAGCTTTCTTT.

This clone was counted a single time. This chain links TRBV9 with TRBJ2-1; D is perhaps TRBD1 or TRBD2 (7 bases each). CDR3 length: 15 amino acids. The V and J ends lost 4 bases and 5 bases respectively, with 16 bases between them. From germline, CDR1 is SGDLS and CDR2 YYNGEE. This CDR3 reads CASSFQGGQDNEQFF. CDR3 DNA: TGTGCCAGCAGCTTCCAGGGGGGGCAAGACAATGAGCAGTTCTTC.

V usage is TRBV6-5 and J usage is TRBJ2-7; the D gene could be TRBD1 or TRBD2 (5 bases each). This CDR3 contains 13 residues. The germline CDR1 and CDR2 sequences are MNHEY and SVGAGI. Deletions cut 0 bases from V and 5 bases from J, with 8 bases between. In nucleotides, the CDR3 is TGTGCCAGCAGTTACTCGAGGGGCAACGAGCAGTACTTC. It codes for CASSYSRGNEQYF.

The V gene is TRBV29-1, the J gene TRBJ2-7, with 14 nucleotides matching TRBD2. The CDR3 totals 17 residues. V shed 0 bases, J shed 3 bases, and the junction held 7 bases outside the gene matches. The germline CDR1 and CDR2 sequences are SQVTM and ANQGSEA. The CDR3 spells CSVEEGVGLAGGYEQYF. The CDR3 DNA is TGCAGCGTTGAAGAAGGTGTAGGACTAGCGGGAGGCTACGAGCAGTACTTC.

The genes are TRBV7-6 and TRBJ1-2; no firm D call. Germline V gene data show CDR1 as SGHVS and CDR2 as FNYEAQ. This CDR3 region has 13 residues. Trimming shortened V by 1 base and J by 8 bases, and 11 bases separated the two germline ends. In nucleotides, the CDR3 is TGTGCCAGCAGCTTAGGGGAAGGGATGGGCTACACCTTC. This encodes CASSLGEGMGYTF.

This chain uses TRBV5-1 with TRBJ2-7, with D tentatively TRBD1 (5 bases). The germline V gene has CDR1 SGHRS and CDR2 YFSETQ. The V and J ends lost 4 bases and 3 bases respectively, with 17 bases between them. This CDR3 has 15 residues. In DNA form, the CDR3 reads TGCGCCAGCAGCCCCCACGCAGGGCCCAACTACGAGCAGTACTTC. It specifies CASSPHAGPNYEQYF.

The J gene is TRBJ2-7, the V gene TRBV15, with 7 positions matching TRBD1. The CDR3 runs 15 residues. The V gene's germline CDR1 is LNHNV and CDR2 YYDKDF (reference sequence). Trimming took 0 bases from V and 3 from J; bases not matched to a gene: 5. CDR3 in amino acids: CATSRENRGGYEQYF. The DNA for the CDR3 is TGTGCCACCAGCAGAGAAAACAGGGGCGGCTACGAGCAGTACTTC. The entire variable domain, with the rest obtained from reference TRBV15 and TRBJ2-7, is as follows: DAMVIQNPRYQVTQFGKPVTLSCSQTLNHNVMYWYQQKSSQAPKLLFHYYDKDFNNEADTPDNFQSRRPNTSFCFLDIRSPGLGDTAMYLCATSRENRGGYEQYFGPGTRLTVT.

The chain recombines TRBV6-5 with TRBJ2-1; D ambiguous. This CDR3 contains 14 residues. CDR1 and CDR2 from the germline V gene are MNHEY and SVGAGI. V was clipped by 2 bases and J by 8 bases, with 13 bases between them. DNA for the CDR3: TGTGCCAGCAGTTACCTCCGGTCCCCAGATGAGCAGTTCTTC. Protein sequence: CASSYLRSPDEQFF.

The rearrangement links TRBV6-1 to TRBJ2-2; D not resolved. The germline V gene has CDR1 MNHNS and CDR2 SASEGT. The length of the CDR3 is 15 residues. V was pared by 5 bases and J by 7 bases, with 17 bases between. The CDR3 DNA reads as TGTGCCAGCAGTTTAAGCCGGGTCCTCTACGGGGAGCTGTTTTTT. Its protein is CASSLSRVLYGELFF.

The J gene is TRBJ1-2, the V gene TRBV5-6; D is uncertain. CDR1 is SGHDT and CDR2 is YYEEEE in the germline V gene. V shed 0 bases and J shed 7 bases, with 7 bases lying between them. The CDR3 has 12 amino acids. The CDR3 DNA is TGTGCCAGCAGCTTGGTTCGGTCTGGCTACACCTTC. Translated, it gives CASSLVRSGYTF.

The chain has TRBV21-1 and TRBJ1-1; TRBD1 is the table's D call, not checked against the DNA. TRBV21-1 is given as a pseudogene. The CDR3 is 18 residues long. The CDR3 nucleotides are TGTGCCAGCAGCAAAGGTTGTCCCGGGACAACCAGGAACACTGAAGCTTTCTTT. This encodes CASSKGCPGTTRNTEAFF.

V and J are TRBV6-6 and TRBJ1-5; no clear D. There are 16 residues in the CDR3. Trimming cost V 0 bases and J 0 bases, with 9 bases left between them. Germline V CDR1 and CDR2: MNHNY, SVGAGI (reference sequence). Here the CDR3 reads CASSYSMGGSNQPQHF. In DNA form, the CDR3 reads TGTGCCAGCAGTTACTCGATGGGCGGTAGCAATCAGCCCCAGCATTTT.

The rearrangement joins TRBV7-2 to TRBJ2-7; TRBD1 aligns across 9 bases. CDR1 is SGHTA and CDR2 is FQGNSA in the germline V gene. CDR3 length: 18 residues. The V segment lost 3 bases and the J segment 1 base; nucleotides outside the gene matches: 13. CDR3 loop: CASSFQLQGATDSYEQYF. The CDR3 DNA reads as TGTGCCAGCAGCTTCCAATTACAGGGGGCGACCGATTCCTACGAGCAGTACTTC.